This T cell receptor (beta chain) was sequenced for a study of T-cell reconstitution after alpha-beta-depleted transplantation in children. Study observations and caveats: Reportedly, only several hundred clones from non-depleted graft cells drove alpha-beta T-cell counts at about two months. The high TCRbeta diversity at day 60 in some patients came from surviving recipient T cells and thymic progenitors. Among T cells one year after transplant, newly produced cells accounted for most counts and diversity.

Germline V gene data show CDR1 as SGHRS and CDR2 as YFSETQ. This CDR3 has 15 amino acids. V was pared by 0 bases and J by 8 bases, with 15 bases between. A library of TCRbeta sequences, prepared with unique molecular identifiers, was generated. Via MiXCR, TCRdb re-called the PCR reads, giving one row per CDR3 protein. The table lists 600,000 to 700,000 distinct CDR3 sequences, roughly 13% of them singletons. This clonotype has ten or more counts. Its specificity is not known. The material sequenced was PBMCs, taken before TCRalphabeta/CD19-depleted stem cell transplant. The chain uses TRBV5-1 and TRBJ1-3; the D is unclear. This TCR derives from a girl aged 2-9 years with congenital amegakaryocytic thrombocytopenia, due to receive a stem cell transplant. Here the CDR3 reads CASSLGDPRRDTIYF. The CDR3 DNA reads TGCGCCAGCAGCTTGGGGGATCCACGGAGGGACACCATATATTTT.